This T cell receptor (beta chain) was identified in a study of tumor-infiltrating lymphocytes in localized non-small cell lung cancer. Study-wide context: Each patient gave resected tumor and non-adjacent uninvolved lung tissue.

TCRdb's table, derived via immunoSEQ multiplex PCR, lists solely in-frame clones and lacks some. This table has 12,000 or so clones, about 66% appearing once. Germline V lookup: CDR1 LNHDA, CDR2 SQIVND (reference sequence). This CDR3 region has 15 residues. With 6 bases clipped from V and 5 bases from J, the junction kept 12 bases outside the gene matches. The chain joins TRBV19 to TRBJ1-1, with TRBD1 matching over 7 bases. This receptor was obtained from a human donor with non-small cell lung cancer. The sample comprised uninvolved lung tissue not adjacent to the tumor. The CDR3 is CASSLRQGVDTEAFF. CDR3 DNA sequence: TGTGCCAGTAGCCTCAGACAGGGAGTAGATACTGAAGCTTTCTTT.